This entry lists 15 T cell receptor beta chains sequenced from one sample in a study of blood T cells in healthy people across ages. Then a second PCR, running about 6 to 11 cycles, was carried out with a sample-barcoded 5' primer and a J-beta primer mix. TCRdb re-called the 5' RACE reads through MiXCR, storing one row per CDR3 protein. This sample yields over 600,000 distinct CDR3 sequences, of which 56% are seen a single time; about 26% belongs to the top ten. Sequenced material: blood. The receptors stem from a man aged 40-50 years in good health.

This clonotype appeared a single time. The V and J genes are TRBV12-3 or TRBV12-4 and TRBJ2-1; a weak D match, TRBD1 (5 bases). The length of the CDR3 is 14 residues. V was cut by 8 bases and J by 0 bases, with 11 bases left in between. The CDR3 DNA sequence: TGTGCCAGCGGACGACAGAGCTCCTACAATGAGCAGTTCTTC. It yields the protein CASGRQSSYNEQFF.

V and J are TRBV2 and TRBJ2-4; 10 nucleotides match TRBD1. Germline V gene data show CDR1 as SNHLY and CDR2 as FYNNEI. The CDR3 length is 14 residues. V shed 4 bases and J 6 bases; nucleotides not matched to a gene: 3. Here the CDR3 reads CASSAGQGLNIQYF. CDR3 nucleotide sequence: TGTGCCAGCAGTGCGGGACAGGGGTTAAACATTCAGTACTTC. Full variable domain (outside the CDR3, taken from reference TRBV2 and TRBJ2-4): EPEVTQTPSHQVTQMGQEVILRCVPISNHLYFYWYRQILGQKVEFLVSFYNNEISEKSEIFDDQFSVERPDGSNFTLKIRSTKLEDSAMYFCASSAGQGLNIQYFGAGTRLSVL.

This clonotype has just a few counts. Here the CDR3 reads CASSLEAGFNEKLFF. The CDR3 DNA reads as TGTGCCAGCAGCTTAGAAGCCGGGTTTAATGAAAAACTGTTTTTT. The V gene is TRBV7-2, the J gene TRBJ1-4; no clear D gene. Trimming stripped 1 base from V and 4 bases from J, with 10 bases between. CDR1 SGHTA and CDR2 FQGNSA come from the germline V gene. The CDR3 consists of 15 residues. The variable domain in full, with the rest retrieved from reference TRBV7-2 and TRBJ1-4, is GAGVSQSPSNKVTEKGKDVELRCDPISGHTALYWYRQSLGQGLEFLIYFQGNSAPDKSGLPSDRFSAERTGGSVSTLTIQRTQQEDSAVYLCASSLEAGFNEKLFFGSGTQLSVL.

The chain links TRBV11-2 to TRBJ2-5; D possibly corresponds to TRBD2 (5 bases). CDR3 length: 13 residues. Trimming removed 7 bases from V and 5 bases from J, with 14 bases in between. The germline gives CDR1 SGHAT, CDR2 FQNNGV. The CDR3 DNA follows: TGTGCCAGCACCTCCCTAGCCGGGGAGACCCAGTACTTC. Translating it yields CASTSLAGETQYF.

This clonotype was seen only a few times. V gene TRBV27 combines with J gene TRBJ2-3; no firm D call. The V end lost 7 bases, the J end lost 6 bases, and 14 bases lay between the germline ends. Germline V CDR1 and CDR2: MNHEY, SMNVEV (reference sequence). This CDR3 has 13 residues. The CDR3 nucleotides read TGTGCCAGCACCTTGAAACCCTGGGATACGCAGTATTTT. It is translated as CASTLKPWDTQYF.

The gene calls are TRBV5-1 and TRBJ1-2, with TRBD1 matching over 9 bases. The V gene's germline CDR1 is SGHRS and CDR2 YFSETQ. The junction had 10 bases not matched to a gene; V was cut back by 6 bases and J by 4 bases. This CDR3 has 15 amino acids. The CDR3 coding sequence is TGCGCCAGCAATCCTACGGGACAGGGAATCTATGGCTACACCTTC. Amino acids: CASNPTGQGIYGYTF.

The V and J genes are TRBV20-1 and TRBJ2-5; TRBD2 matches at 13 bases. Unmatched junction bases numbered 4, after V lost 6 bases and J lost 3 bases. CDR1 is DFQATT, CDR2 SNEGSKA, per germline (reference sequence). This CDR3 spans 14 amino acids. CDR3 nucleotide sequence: TGCAGTGCCGGACTAGCGGGAGCTAAAGAGACCCAGTACTTC. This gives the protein CSAGLAGAKETQYF.

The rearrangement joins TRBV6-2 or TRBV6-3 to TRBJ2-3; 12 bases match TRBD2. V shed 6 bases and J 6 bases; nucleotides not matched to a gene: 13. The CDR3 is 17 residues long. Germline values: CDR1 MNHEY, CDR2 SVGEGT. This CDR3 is CASRTPASGRGRDTQYF. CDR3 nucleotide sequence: TGTGCCAGCAGAACGCCGGCTAGCGGGAGGGGTCGCGATACGCAGTATTTT.

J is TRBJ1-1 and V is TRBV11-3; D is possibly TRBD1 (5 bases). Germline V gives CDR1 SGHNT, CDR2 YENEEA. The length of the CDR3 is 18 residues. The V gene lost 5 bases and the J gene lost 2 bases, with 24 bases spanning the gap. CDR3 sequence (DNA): TGTGCCAGCAGCGGAAGGATAGGTACCGCGGGACTAAACACTGAAGCTTTCTTT. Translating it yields CASSGRIGTAGLNTEAFF.

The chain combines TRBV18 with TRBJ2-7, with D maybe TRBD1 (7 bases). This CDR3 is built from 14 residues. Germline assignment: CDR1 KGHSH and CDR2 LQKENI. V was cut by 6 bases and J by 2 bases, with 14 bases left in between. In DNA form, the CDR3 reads TGTGCCAGCTCGCGGGACAGCTCTACCTACGAGCAGTACTTC. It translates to CASSRDSSTYEQYF.

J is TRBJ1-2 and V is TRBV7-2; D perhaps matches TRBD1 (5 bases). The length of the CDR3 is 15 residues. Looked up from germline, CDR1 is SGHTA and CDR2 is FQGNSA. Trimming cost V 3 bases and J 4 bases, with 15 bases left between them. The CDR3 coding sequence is TGTGCCAGCAGCTTGCTGGGGATGGGGCCCTATGGCTACACCTTC. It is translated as CASSLLGMGPYGYTF.

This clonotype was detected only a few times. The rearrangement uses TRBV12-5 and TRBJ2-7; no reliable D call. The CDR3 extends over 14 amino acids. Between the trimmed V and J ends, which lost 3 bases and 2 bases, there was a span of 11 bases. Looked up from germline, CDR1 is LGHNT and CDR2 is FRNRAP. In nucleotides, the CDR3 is TGTGCTAGTGGTTTCGACCTAGGTCCCTACGAGCAGTACTTC. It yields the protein CASGFDLGPYEQYF.

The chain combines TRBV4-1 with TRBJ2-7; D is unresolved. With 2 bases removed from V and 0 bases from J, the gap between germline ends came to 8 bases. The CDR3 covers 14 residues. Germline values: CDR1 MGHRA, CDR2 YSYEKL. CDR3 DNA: TGCGCCAGCAGCCAACTTGGCTACTCCTACGAGCAGTACTTC. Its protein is CASSQLGYSYEQYF.

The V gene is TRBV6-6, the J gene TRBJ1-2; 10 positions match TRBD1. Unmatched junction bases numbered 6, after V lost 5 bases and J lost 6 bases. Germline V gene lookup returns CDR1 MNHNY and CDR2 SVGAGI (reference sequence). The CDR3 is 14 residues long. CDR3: CASSRTGGQNGYTF. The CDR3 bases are TGTGCCAGCAGTCGGACAGGGGGTCAGAATGGCTACACCTTC.

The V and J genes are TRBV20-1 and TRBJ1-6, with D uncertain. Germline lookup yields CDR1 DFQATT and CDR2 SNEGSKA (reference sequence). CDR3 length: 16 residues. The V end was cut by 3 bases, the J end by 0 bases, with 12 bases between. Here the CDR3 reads CSAREGRSSYNSPLHF. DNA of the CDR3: TGCAGTGCTAGGGAGGGCCGGAGCTCCTATAATTCACCCCTCCACTTT.